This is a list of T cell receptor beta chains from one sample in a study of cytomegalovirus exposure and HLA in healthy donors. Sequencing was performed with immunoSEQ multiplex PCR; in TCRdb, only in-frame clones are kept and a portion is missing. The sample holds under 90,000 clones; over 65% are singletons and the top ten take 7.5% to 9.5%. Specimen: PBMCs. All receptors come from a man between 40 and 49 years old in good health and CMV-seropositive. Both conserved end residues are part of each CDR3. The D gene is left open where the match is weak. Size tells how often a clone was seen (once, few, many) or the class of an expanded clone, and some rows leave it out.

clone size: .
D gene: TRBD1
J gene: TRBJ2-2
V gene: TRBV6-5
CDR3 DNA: TGTGCCAGCATACTGACAGGGGGCGGGACCGGGGAGCTGTTTTTT
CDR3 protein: CASILTGGGTGELFF

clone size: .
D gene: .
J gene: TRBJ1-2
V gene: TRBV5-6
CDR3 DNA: TGTGCCAGCAGCTTGCAGGACATTTACTATGGCTACACCTTC
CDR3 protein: CASSLQDIYYGYTF

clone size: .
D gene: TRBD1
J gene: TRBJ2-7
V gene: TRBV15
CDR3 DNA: TGTGCCACCACCACGGGGACAGGCTCCTACGAGCAGTACTTC
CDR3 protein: CATTTGTGSYEQYF

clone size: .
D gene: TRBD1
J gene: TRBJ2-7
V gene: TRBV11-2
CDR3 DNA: TGTGCCAGCAGCCCCCGGGACAGAGGTTCTACGCAGCAGTACTTC
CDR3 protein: CASSPRDRGSTQQYF

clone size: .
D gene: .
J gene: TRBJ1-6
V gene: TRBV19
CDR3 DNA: TGTGCCAGTAGTATTAAAGGGACACCACCCCTCCACTTT
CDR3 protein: CASSIKGTPPLHF

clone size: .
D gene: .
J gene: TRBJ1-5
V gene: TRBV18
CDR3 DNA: TGTGCCAGCTCAAAAACAAATCAGGGTGAACCGCCCCAGCATTTT
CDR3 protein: CASSKTNQGEPPQHF

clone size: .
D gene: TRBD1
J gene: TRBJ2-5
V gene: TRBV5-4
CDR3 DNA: TGTGCCAGCAGCTTGGGGACAGGGGTTCAAGAGACCCAGTACTTC
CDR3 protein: CASSLGTGVQETQYF

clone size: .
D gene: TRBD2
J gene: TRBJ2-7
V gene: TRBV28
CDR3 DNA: TGTGCCAGCAGACCTCCGCGGGAGTCAAACGAGCAGTACTTC
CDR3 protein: CASRPPRESNEQYF

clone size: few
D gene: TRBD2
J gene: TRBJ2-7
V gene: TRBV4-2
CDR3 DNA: TGTGCCAGCAGCCGAGCCCCTAGCGGGGGGGCGGGTGAGCAGTACTTC
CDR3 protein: CASSRAPSGGAGEQYF

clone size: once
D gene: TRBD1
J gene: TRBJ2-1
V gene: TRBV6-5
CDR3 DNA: TGTGCCAGCAGTTACGGTGGACAGGCGCGAAATGAGCAGTTCTTC
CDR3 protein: CASSYGGQARNEQFF

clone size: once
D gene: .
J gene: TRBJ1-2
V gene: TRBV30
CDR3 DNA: TGTGCCTGGAGTGTTGGGCAGAGCTATGGCTACACCTTC
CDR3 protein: CAWSVGQSYGYTF

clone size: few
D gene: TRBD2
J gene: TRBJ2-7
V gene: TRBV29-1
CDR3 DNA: TGCAGCGCCTCGGGGGGACTAGCGGGGGGAAACCTTTACGAGCAGTACTTC
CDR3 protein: CSASGGLAGGNLYEQYF

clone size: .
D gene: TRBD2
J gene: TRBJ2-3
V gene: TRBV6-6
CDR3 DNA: TGTGCCAGCAGTTTAGGAGCGGGAGACACAGATACGCAGTATTTT
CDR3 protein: CASSLGAGDTDTQYF

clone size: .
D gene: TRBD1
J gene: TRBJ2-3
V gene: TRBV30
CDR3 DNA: TGTGCCTGCGCCCGGGACAGTAACACAGATACGCAGTATTTT
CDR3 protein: CACARDSNTDTQYF

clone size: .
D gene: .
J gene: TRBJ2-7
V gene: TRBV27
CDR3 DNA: TGTGCCAGCACCCCTCAATTAACTAGTCACCCATGCAAGCAGTACTTC
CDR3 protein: CASTPQLTSHPCKQYF

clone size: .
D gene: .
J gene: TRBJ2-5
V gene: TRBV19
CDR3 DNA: TGTGCCAGTAGTATTGGGGGGGGCGACCAAGAGACCCAGTACTTC
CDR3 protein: CASSIGGGDQETQYF

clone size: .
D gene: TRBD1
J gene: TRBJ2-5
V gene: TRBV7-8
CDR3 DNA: TGTGCCAGCAGCAGAGAGGACAGGAGGTACCAAGAGACCCAGTACTTC
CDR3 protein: CASSREDRRYQETQYF

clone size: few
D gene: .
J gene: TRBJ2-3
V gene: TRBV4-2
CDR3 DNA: TGTGCCAGCAGCCAACAATACCTAGGGGCGCCAGGCACAGATACGCAGTATTTT
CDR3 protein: CASSQQYLGAPGTDTQYF

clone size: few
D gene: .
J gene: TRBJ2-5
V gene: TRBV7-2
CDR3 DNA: TGTGCCAGCAGCTTAGGACTACGAATGGAGACCCAGTACTTC
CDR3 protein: CASSLGLRMETQYF

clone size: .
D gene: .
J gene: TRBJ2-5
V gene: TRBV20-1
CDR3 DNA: TGCAGTGCAAAGGGAGAGGAGACCCAGTACTTC
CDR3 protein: CSAKGEETQYF

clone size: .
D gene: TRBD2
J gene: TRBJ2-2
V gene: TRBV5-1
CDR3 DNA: TGCGCCAGCAGCTTGTGGCTAGCGGAGGCGGGCGGGGAGCTGTTTTTT
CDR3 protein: CASSLWLAEAGGELFF

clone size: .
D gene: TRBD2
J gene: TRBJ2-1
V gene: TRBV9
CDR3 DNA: TGTGCCAGCAGCCCCTCGTGGGCGGGGGGCTTCTACAATGAGCAGTTCTTC
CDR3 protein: CASSPSWAGGFYNEQFF

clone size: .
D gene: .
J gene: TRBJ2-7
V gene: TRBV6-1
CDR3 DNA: TGTGCCAGCAGTGAAGAGCATATGGGCGTGGAGTACTTC
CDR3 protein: CASSEEHMGVEYF

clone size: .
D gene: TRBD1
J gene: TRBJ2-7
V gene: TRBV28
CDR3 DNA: TGTGCCAGCACCCTTGGGGGACGGACAGGGTTAAGAGAGCAGTACTTC
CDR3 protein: CASTLGGRTGLREQYF

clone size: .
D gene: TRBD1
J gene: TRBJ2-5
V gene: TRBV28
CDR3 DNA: TGTGCCAGCAGCCCCGTACAGGGGCAAGAGACCCAGTACTTC
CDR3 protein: CASSPVQGQETQYF

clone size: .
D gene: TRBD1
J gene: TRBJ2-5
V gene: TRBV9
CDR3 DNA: TGTGCCAGCAGCACCGGGGACAGGACGGAGACCCAGTACTTC
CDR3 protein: CASSTGDRTETQYF

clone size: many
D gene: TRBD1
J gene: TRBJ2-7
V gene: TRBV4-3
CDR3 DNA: TGCGCCAGCAGCCAAGAATTCACGCCCACGTGGACAGGGGTCCACGAGCAGTACTTC
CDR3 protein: CASSQEFTPTWTGVHEQYF

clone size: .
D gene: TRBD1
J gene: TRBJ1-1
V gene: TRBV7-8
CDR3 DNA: TGTGCCAGCACCAGAATCCAGGGGGGAGACACTGAAGCTTTCTTT
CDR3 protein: CASTRIQGGDTEAFF

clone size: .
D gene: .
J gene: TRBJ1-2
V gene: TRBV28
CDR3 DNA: TGTGCCGTCGCCCGGGATAACTATGGCTACACCTTC
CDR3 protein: CAVARDNYGYTF

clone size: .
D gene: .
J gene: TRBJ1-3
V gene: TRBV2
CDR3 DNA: TGTGCCAGCAGTGGGTTAGACAAGGGAAACACCATATATTTT
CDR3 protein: CASSGLDKGNTIYF

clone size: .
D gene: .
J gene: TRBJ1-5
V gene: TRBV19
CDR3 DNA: TGTGCCAGTAGTATAGGCGGCAATCAGCCCCAGCATTTT
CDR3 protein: CASSIGGNQPQHF

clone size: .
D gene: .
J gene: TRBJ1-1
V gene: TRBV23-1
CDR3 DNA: TGCGCCAGCAGTCAATCACCCAGGGGAGACACTGAAGCTTTCTTT
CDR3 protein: CASSQSPRGDTEAFF

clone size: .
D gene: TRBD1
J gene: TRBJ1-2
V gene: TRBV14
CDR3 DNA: TGTGCCAGCAGCCGATTAGGACAGGGGGCTGATGGCTACACCTTC
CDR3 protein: CASSRLGQGADGYTF

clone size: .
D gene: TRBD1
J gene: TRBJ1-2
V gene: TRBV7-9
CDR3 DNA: TGTTCCAGCAGCTTATCCGCAACAGGGGTGACTAACTATGGCTACACCTTC
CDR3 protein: CSSSLSATGVTNYGYTF

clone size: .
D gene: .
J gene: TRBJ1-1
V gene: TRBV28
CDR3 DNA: TGTGCCAGCAGTCTACCCGCGAACACTGAAGCTTTCTTT
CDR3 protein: CASSLPANTEAFF

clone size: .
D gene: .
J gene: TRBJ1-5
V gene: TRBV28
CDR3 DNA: TGTGCCAGCAGTTCAAACAATCAGCCCCAGCATTTT
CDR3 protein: CASSSNNQPQHF

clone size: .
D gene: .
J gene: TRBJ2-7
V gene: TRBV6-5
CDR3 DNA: TGTGCCAGCAGTCGACTCTACGAGCAGTACTTC
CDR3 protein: CASSRLYEQYF

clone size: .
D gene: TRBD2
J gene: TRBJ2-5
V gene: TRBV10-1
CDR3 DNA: TGCGCCAGCAGTGACGGACTAGCGGGAGGAGAGACCCAGTACTTC
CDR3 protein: CASSDGLAGGETQYF

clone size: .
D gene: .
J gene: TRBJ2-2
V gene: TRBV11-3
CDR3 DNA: TGTGCCAGCAGTGACACCGTCGGGGAGCTGTTTTTT
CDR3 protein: CASSDTVGELFF

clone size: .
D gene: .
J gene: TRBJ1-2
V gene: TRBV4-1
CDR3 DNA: TGCGCCAGCAGCCAAGAGACCGGCAGGGCCTATGGCTACACCTTC
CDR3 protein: CASSQETGRAYGYTF

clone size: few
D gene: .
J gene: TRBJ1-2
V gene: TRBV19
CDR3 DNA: TGTGCCAGTAGTAACTCCTATGGCTACACCTTC
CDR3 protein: CASSNSYGYTF

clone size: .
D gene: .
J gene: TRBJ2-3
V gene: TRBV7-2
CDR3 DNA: TGTGCCAGCAGCTTCCAGGGGGGCCCCCAAGATACGCAGTATTTT
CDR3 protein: CASSFQGGPQDTQYF